The 2 T cell receptor beta chains reported below all come from one sample, sequenced in a study of cytomegalovirus exposure and HLA in healthy donors. Primers included in the PCR were 60 Vbeta and 13 Jbeta primers. Method: immunoSEQ multiplex PCR; TCRdb's copy keeps in-frame clones and lacks some. The table has tens of thousands of clones, around 64% seen once. The sample was PBMCs. Source of these receptors: a human donor in good health.

This chain links TRBV4-3 with TRBJ1-1, with D perhaps matching TRBD1 (6 bases). V shed 1 base and J shed 4 bases, with 13 bases lying between them. Germline V CDR1 and CDR2: LGHNA, YSLEER. This CDR3 is 15 amino acids long. The DNA of the CDR3 is TGCGCCAGCAGCCAAGGATTGGGGGCCGGCACTGAAGCTTTCTTT. Its protein is CASSQGLGAGTEAFF.

The chain carries TRBV19 and TRBJ1-4; D is undetermined. The germline V gene has CDR1 LNHDA and CDR2 SQIVND (reference sequence). Trimming stripped 9 bases from V and 4 bases from J, with 12 bases between. The CDR3 consists of 13 residues. The CDR3 DNA is TGTGCCAGCCGCCAGTTCCTTAATGAAAAACTGTTTTTT. Translating it yields CASRQFLNEKLFF.